This record covers a single TCR beta chain. This record belongs to a study of T-cell memory formation after mild COVID-19. For the study at large: Each donor largely had its own TCR clusters.

The CDR3 spans 13 residues. Germline CDR1 reads SGHVS; CDR2 reads FNYEAQ. Between the trimmed V and J ends, which lost 1 base and 6 bases, there was a span of 6 bases. MiXCR, run by TCRdb on the 5' RACE reads, gives a single entry per CDR3 protein. The sample shows hundreds of thousands of distinct CDR3 sequences, approximately 15% of them seen only once. The chain employs TRBV7-6 and TRBJ2-2; D not resolved. The sample consisted of PBMCs or a T cell subset sorted from them (not recorded which). This sequence originates from an adult woman who had mild COVID-19 (a few samples of this study predate the infection). Cell type and time point are not known. The CDR3 coding sequence is TGTGCCAGCAGCTTAGGGTCCTCCGGGGAGCTGTTTTTT. Amino acid sequence: CASSLGSSGELFF.